The 16 T cell receptor beta chains below come from one sample, sequenced in a study of T-cell memory formation after mild COVID-19. MiXCR, run by TCRdb on the 5' RACE reads, gives a single entry per CDR3 protein. In the table there are 300,000 to 400,000 distinct CDR3 sequences, 13% to 15% of which are singletons. The sequencing input was PBMCs or a T cell subset sorted from them (not recorded which). These TCRs come from a man aged 18 to 30 who had mild COVID-19 (a few samples of this study predate the infection). Cell type and time point are not known.

This clonotype was detected only a few times. J is TRBJ2-1 and V is TRBV15; the D gene is possibly TRBD2 (5 bases). The CDR3 length is 13 residues. Germline loops: CDR1 LNHNV, CDR2 YYDKDF (reference sequence). The V end lost 1 base, the J end lost 6 bases, and 7 bases lay between the germline ends. The CDR3 nucleotides are TGTGCCACCAGCAGAGTTGGAGGCAATGAGCAGTTCTTC. It encodes CATSRVGGNEQFF.

This rearrangement joins TRBV4-3 to TRBJ1-2; D is unclear. Germline V CDR1 and CDR2: LGHNA, YSLEER. The CDR3 is 17 amino acids. V lost 1 base and J lost 3, with 18 bases in between. The CDR3 sequence: CASSQALGRWEDYGYTF. The CDR3 nucleotides are TGCGCCAGCAGCCAAGCCCTCGGACGGTGGGAGGACTATGGCTACACCTTC.

This rearrangement joins TRBV19 to TRBJ2-7; unclear D gene. Germline CDR1 and CDR2: LNHDA and SQIVND (reference sequence). The CDR3 length is 14 residues. The V and J ends lost 5 bases and 2 bases respectively, with 13 bases between them. The CDR3 reads CASSFSQLTYEQYF. DNA for the CDR3: TGTGCCAGTAGTTTCTCCCAGCTAACCTACGAGCAGTACTTC.

This clonotype was found a few times. The chain carries TRBV24-1 and TRBJ2-3; TRBD1 matches 10 bases. The CDR3 length is 17 residues. J lost 4 bases, V lost 4 bases, and 10 bases had no gene match. Germline V CDR1 and CDR2: KGHDR, SFDVKD. The DNA for the CDR3 is TGTGCCACCAGTGAGAGCCCCGGGACAGGGGACCCAGATACGCAGTATTTT. Amino acid sequence: CATSESPGTGDPDTQYF.

V and J are TRBV3-1 and TRBJ2-4, with 12 positions matching TRBD2. This CDR3 has 16 residues. V trimming: 3 bases; J trimming: 6 bases; junction bases outside the gene matches: 6. Germline CDR1 LGHDT, CDR2 YNNKEL (reference sequence). In DNA, the CDR3 is TGTGCCAGCAGCCAGGAACTAGCGGGGGGAGGAAACATTCAGTACTTC. The encoded protein is CASSQELAGGGNIQYF.

This clonotype was picked up a small number of times. This rearrangement joins TRBV20-1 to TRBJ2-1, with D tentatively TRBD1 or TRBD2 (6 bases each). The germline gives CDR1 DFQATT, CDR2 SNEGSKA (reference sequence). Between the trimmed V and J ends, which lost 6 bases and 10 bases, there was a span of 22 bases. The CDR3 spans 14 residues. CDR3 region: CSASRDLGRGEQFF. CDR3 coding DNA: TGCAGTGCGAGCCGGGACTTAGGCAGGGGAGAGCAGTTCTTC.

This clonotype was counted only a few times. CDR3: CSVGSGPQETQYF. The CDR3 nucleotides are TGCAGCGTTGGGTCAGGACCTCAAGAGACCCAGTACTTC. The chain carries TRBV29-1 and TRBJ2-5, with D hard to call. Germline loops: CDR1 SQVTM, CDR2 ANQGSEA. V lost 4 bases and J lost 2, with 11 bases in between. CDR3 length: 13 residues.

V gene TRBV12-3 or TRBV12-4 combines with J gene TRBJ2-3; 7 bases match TRBD2. The CDR3 runs 16 residues. The trim removed 5 bases at V and 2 bases at J, leaving 10 bases unmatched. The CDR3 is CASSLGTTILTDTQYF. In nucleotides, the CDR3 is TGTGCCAGCAGTCTAGGGACTACTATCCTCACAGATACGCAGTATTTT.

The sample holds a few counts of this clonotype. The CDR3 here is CASSVTSSYNEQFF. CDR3 nucleotide sequence: TGTGCCAGCAGCGTGACTAGCTCCTACAATGAGCAGTTCTTC. The chain combines TRBV7-3 with TRBJ2-1, with D perhaps TRBD2 (6 bases). CDR3 length: 14 amino acids. Germline CDR1 SGHTA, CDR2 FQGTGA. V lost 5 bases and J 0 bases, leaving 8 bases between the germline ends.

With regard to this clonotype: A much larger clone differs by one base, so this may be a read error. The CDR3 reads CASSNRGMNTEAFF. CDR3 DNA sequence: TGTGCCAGCAGCAACAGGGGGATGAACACTGAAGCTTTCTTT. The chain is built from TRBV5-4 and TRBJ1-1; 8 bases agree with TRBD1. Germline CDR1 and CDR2: SGHNT and YYREEE (reference sequence). This CDR3 is 14 amino acids long. V lost 4 bases and J lost 0; bases outside the gene matches: 2.

This clonotype was seen a few times. V is TRBV5-4 and J is TRBJ2-3; maybe TRBD2 (6 bases). In germline, CDR1 is SGHNT, CDR2 YYREEE (reference sequence). The CDR3 has 17 amino acids. V was trimmed by 0 bases and J by 2 bases, leaving 16 bases between them. CDR3 protein: CASSLGGNRPLTDTQYF. DNA of the CDR3: TGTGCCAGCAGCTTGGGCGGGAATAGGCCCCTCACAGATACGCAGTATTTT.

A few counts support this clonotype. This chain uses TRBV7-2 with TRBJ2-4, with a weak D call TRBD1 (6 bases). The CDR3 length is 12 residues. From germline, CDR1 is SGHTA and CDR2 FQGNSA. V gave up 3 bases and J gave up 13 bases, with 13 bases separating them. As DNA, the CDR3 is TGTGCCAGCAGCTTCGGACAGTCTCGGCAGTACTTC. Encoded protein: CASSFGQSRQYF.

This clonotype has ten or more counts. The V call is TRBV15, the J call TRBJ1-5, with D hard to call. The germline V gene has CDR1 LNHNV and CDR2 YYDKDF (reference sequence). The CDR3 contains 13 residues. Trimming took 8 bases from V and 6 from J, leaving 14 bases between them. This CDR3 reads CATSRGTGQPQHF. As DNA, the CDR3 is TGTGCCACCTCTCGTGGAACGGGTCAGCCCCAGCATTTT.

This clonotype appeared a few times. This chain uses TRBV6-6 with TRBJ2-2; 10 nucleotides align to TRBD1. After removal of 0 bases from V and 5 bases from J, the junction contained 3 bases not matched to a gene. Per the germline V gene, CDR1 is MNHNY and CDR2 is SVGAGI (reference sequence). The CDR3 spans 16 residues. The CDR3 loop reads CASSYSRTGGTGELFF. In nucleotides, the CDR3 is TGTGCCAGCAGTTACTCAAGGACAGGGGGAACCGGGGAGCTGTTTTTT.

This clonotype appeared a few times. This chain uses TRBV5-6 with TRBJ1-1, with 9 bases matching TRBD1. CDR3 length: 17 residues. CDR1 is SGHDT, CDR2 YYEEEE, per germline. The ends lost 0 bases at V and 0 bases at J; junction bases unmatched: 6. The CDR3 bases are TGTGCCAGCAGCTTGGGACAGGGGGGGATATTGAACACTGAAGCTTTCTTT. Its protein is CASSLGQGGILNTEAFF.

The V call is TRBV28, the J call TRBJ1-1; weak D call: TRBD1 (6 bases). Germline V lookup: CDR1 MDHEN, CDR2 SYDVKM. The length of the CDR3 is 14 residues. V dropped 3 bases and J dropped 10 bases, with 18 bases sitting between them. This chain's CDR3 is CASSFGGSYQIAFF. The CDR3 coding sequence is TGTGCCAGCAGTTTCGGGGGCAGCTACCAGATAGCTTTCTTT.